Shown below are 18 T cell receptor beta chains from a single sample sequenced in a study of shared clonotypes between healthy human individuals. TCRdb's copy holds only in-frame clones and misses some; the assay was immunoSEQ multiplex PCR. The sample carries about 2,500,000 clones, about 92% recorded once. Sequenced material: naive CD4+ T cells sorted from blood. As for subset: CD45RA+ positively selected. All receptors derive from a man younger than 35 in good health.

The chain employs TRBV15 and TRBJ2-7, with 7 nucleotides matching TRBD2. The junction had 12 bases not matched to a gene; V was cut back by 1 base and J by 6 bases. Germline CDR1 is LNHNV and CDR2 is YYDKDF (reference sequence). The CDR3 length is 16 residues. The CDR3 bases are TGTGCCACCAGCAGAGTGGCTATAGGCGGGGGAGGCGAGCAGTACTTC. Translated: CATSRVAIGGGGEQYF.

CDR3 in DNA: TGCGCCAGCAGCCCCGAGGGAGCGGACACCGGGGAGCTGTTTTTT. It specifies CASSPEGADTGELFF. This chain joins TRBV4-3 and TRBJ2-2; perhaps TRBD2 as D (5 bases). CDR1 and CDR2 (germline): LGHNA, YSLEER. This CDR3 contains 15 residues. Trimming shortened V by 4 bases and J by 3 bases, and 12 bases separated the two germline ends.

The chain employs TRBV11-2 and TRBJ2-3; D gene uncertain. The V end lost 5 bases, the J end lost 1 base, and 7 bases lay between the germline ends. CDR1 is SGHAT, CDR2 FQNNGV, per germline. The CDR3 has 13 amino acids. The CDR3 region is CASSPAGTDTQYF. The CDR3 DNA reads TGTGCCAGCAGCCCCGCGGGCACAGATACGCAGTATTTT.

V is TRBV5-1 and J is TRBJ2-1; tentatively, D is TRBD2 (5 bases). This CDR3 region has 14 residues. The germline V gene encodes CDR1 SGHRS and CDR2 YFSETQ. V lost 5 bases, J lost 0 bases, and 9 bases lay in between. The DNA of the CDR3 is TGCGCCAGCAGTAGCGTCAGCTCCTACAATGAGCAGTTCTTC. Amino acids: CASSSVSSYNEQFF.

This rearrangement joins TRBV5-1 to TRBJ1-2; D might be TRBD1 (6 bases). CDR1 and CDR2 (germline): SGHRS, YFSETQ. The germline V and J ends were trimmed by 4 bases and 4 bases, with 17 bases remaining between them. The CDR3 is 15 amino acids. DNA of the CDR3: TGCGCCAGCAGCACCTCAGGGGATCAGGGCTATGGCTACACCTTC. This gives the protein CASSTSGDQGYGYTF.

In its sample, this clone was seen once. The chain recombines TRBV11-2 with TRBJ2-7; D not resolved. Trimming left V 5 bases short and J 3 bases short, with 11 bases between. Germline V gives CDR1 SGHAT, CDR2 FQNNGV. The CDR3 runs to 13 residues. CDR3 region: CASSQDLYYEQYF. Written as DNA, the CDR3 is TGTGCCAGCAGCCAAGACCTTTACTACGAGCAGTACTTC.

This clone turned up a few times. The chain joins TRBV5-1 to TRBJ1-5; TRBD1 matches 7 bases. Germline CDR1 is SGHRS and CDR2 is YFSETQ. V was clipped by 1 base and J by 0 bases; unmatched bases: 4. The CDR3 is made up of 16 amino acids. The chain's CDR3 is CASSLTGVYSNQPQHF. The DNA of the CDR3 is TGCGCCAGCAGCTTGACAGGGGTCTATAGCAATCAGCCCCAGCATTTT.

V is TRBV10-3 and J is TRBJ1-1; no firm D call. The ends were cut back, 6 bases at V and 1 base at J, with 9 bases in the middle. Germline CDR1 reads ENHRY; CDR2 reads SYGVKD. This CDR3 has 13 residues. CDR3 loop: CAIRSDPNTEAFF. The DNA for the CDR3 is TGTGCCATCAGGTCAGACCCGAACACTGAAGCTTTCTTT.

V is TRBV7-3 and J is TRBJ2-2; weak D call: TRBD1 (5 bases). The CDR3 runs to 15 residues. From germline, CDR1 is SGHTA and CDR2 FQGTGA. Trimming pared 5 bases from V and 1 base from J, leaving 11 bases between. The CDR3 DNA reads as TGTGCCAGCAGCGCCAATACAGGGAACACCGGGGAGCTGTTTTTT. It is translated as CASSANTGNTGELFF.

V and J are TRBV7-9 and TRBJ2-5, with no clear D. Germline CDR1 SEHNR, CDR2 FQNEAQ (reference sequence). The CDR3 covers 13 residues. The V end was cut by 6 bases, the J end by 5 bases, with 13 bases between. The CDR3 sequence: CASSLTTGETQYF. CDR3 coding DNA: TGTGCCAGCAGTTTAACGACTGGGGAGACCCAGTACTTC.

The J gene is TRBJ2-6, the V gene TRBV28; D remains unclear. The CDR3 is made up of 15 amino acids. V was clipped by 2 bases and J by 1 base, with 6 bases between them. The V gene's germline CDR1 is MDHEN and CDR2 SYDVKM. CDR3 DNA: TGTGCCAGCAGTTTAAGCAAGTCTGGGGCCAACGTCCTGACTTTC. It is translated as CASSLSKSGANVLTF.

The chain carries TRBV7-9 and TRBJ1-4; TRBD1 agrees at 9 bases. Per germline, CDR1 SEHNR and CDR2 FQNEAQ (reference sequence). The CDR3 runs 14 residues. V dropped 5 bases and J dropped 9; count of bases not matched to a gene: 7. CDR3 coding DNA: TGTGCCAGCAGCGAAACAGGGGGCGCGAAAAAACTGTTTTTT. Amino acid sequence: CASSETGGAKKLFF.

The rearrangement uses TRBV18 and TRBJ2-7, with a possible D match to TRBD1 (6 bases). CDR1 is KGHSH, CDR2 LQKENI, per germline. V lost 2 bases and J lost 4, with 12 bases in between. The CDR3 has 14 residues. The CDR3 DNA sequence: TGTGCCAGCTCACCATTCCGACAGGATTACGAGCAGTACTTC. It specifies CASSPFRQDYEQYF. The entire variable domain, with the rest obtained from reference TRBV18 and TRBJ2-7, is as follows: NAGVMQNPRHLVRRRGQEARLRCSPMKGHSHVYWYRQLPEEGLKFMVYLQKENIIDESGMPKERFSAEFPKEGPSILRIQQVVRGDSAAYFCASSPFRQDYEQYFGPGTRLTVT.

The rearrangement uses TRBV19 and TRBJ2-2, with no clear D. The V gene lost 4 bases and the J gene lost 4 bases, with 7 bases spanning the gap. CDR1 and CDR2 from the germline V gene are LNHDA and SQIVND (reference sequence). CDR3 length: 13 amino acids. This chain's CDR3 is CASSKLSTGELFF. The CDR3 DNA follows: TGTGCCAGTAGTAAGCTAAGCACCGGGGAGCTGTTTTTT.

The J gene is TRBJ2-3, the V gene TRBV5-1; D tentatively fits TRBD1 or TRBD2 (6 bases each). Trimming left V 0 bases short and J 4 bases short, with 24 bases between. The germline gives CDR1 SGHRS, CDR2 YFSETQ. The CDR3 runs to 19 residues. The chain's CDR3 is CASSLAGGRQFSESDTQYF. The CDR3 DNA reads TGCGCCAGCAGCTTGGCCGGGGGCAGACAGTTTTCGGAGTCAGATACGCAGTATTTT. Variable domain in full (rest from reference TRBV5-1 and TRBJ2-3): KAGVTQTPRYLIKTRGQQVTLSCSPISGHRSVSWYQQTPGQGLQFLFEYFSETQRNKGNFPGRFSGRQFSNSRSEMNVSTLELGDSALYLCASSLAGGRQFSESDTQYFGPGTRLTVL.

This chain joins TRBV5-1 and TRBJ2-2, with D possibly being TRBD1 or TRBD2 (5 bases each). The length of the CDR3 is 15 residues. V was shortened by 4 bases and J by 2 bases, with 12 bases between the two germline ends. Per the germline V gene, CDR1 is SGHRS and CDR2 is YFSETQ. CDR3 nucleotide sequence: TGCGCCAGCAGCGTGGGGACGCCTAACACCGGGGAGCTGTTTTTT. This encodes CASSVGTPNTGELFF.

V gene TRBV10-3 combines with J gene TRBJ2-5, with 11 positions matching TRBD2. Germline V gene sequence: CDR1 ENHRY, CDR2 SYGVKD. This CDR3 is built from 13 residues. The CDR3 sequence: CASSGGTQETQYF. CDR3 sequence (DNA): TGTGCATCTAGCGGGGGGACCCAAGAGACCCAGTACTTC.

The V call is TRBV5-6, the J call TRBJ2-3, with D perhaps TRBD2 (6 bases). V was shortened by 4 bases and J by 4 bases, with 10 bases between the two germline ends. Germline CDR1 SGHDT, CDR2 YYEEEE. CDR3 length equals 13 residues. Here the CDR3 DNA reads TGTGCCAGCAGCCGCCCTAGCGCAGATACGCAGTATTTT. Translating it yields CASSRPSADTQYF.